This T cell receptor (beta chain) was sequenced in a study of patients and donors after allogeneic stem cell transplantation. This clonotype was found many times. Each CDR3 protein is one row after TCRdb ran MiXCR on the RT-PCR reads. The sample includes about 160,000 distinct CDR3 sequences, approximately 24% seen only once; the top ten take 25% to 30%. This sequence was found in a human donor who was either an allogeneic HSCT recipient or a stem cell or donor lymphocyte infusion donor (not recorded which). It is not recorded whose cells these are; they may come from a transplant donor. Material: blood, either unsorted or a sorted T cell fraction (not recorded which).

The CDR3 DNA sequence: TGTGCCAGCAGTTTAAGAGATCAGGCGGGATCGAGCTCCTATAATTCACCCCTCCACTTT. Its translation is CASSLRDQAGSSSYNSPLHF. The chain employs TRBV27 and TRBJ1-6; no firm D call. V was clipped by 2 bases and J by 0 bases, with 20 bases between them. This CDR3 spans 20 amino acids. Germline V gene lookup returns CDR1 MNHEY and CDR2 SMNVEV (reference sequence).